Presented here are 18 T cell receptor beta chains from one specimen sequenced in a study of blood T cell repertoires in COVID-19 (dated by TCRdb to 2020 to 2022). Preparation of the library involved the immunoSEQ multiplex PCR assay. TCRdb re-hosts the immuneACCESS table, in-frame sequences only. Its copies lack some clones; in the studies checked, an unresolved V gene accounts for under half of them, and the cause for the rest is not known. The sample records around 160,000 clones, roughly nine tenths of which are singletons. The ten biggest clones cover almost 1% of the sample. The sample taken for sequencing was peripheral blood. The receptors shown here come from a man aged 18 to 29 with acute or convalescent COVID-19.

This rearrangement joins TRBV6-1 to TRBJ2-5; D not certain. V lost 0 bases and J 4 bases, leaving 12 bases between the germline ends. Germline V gives CDR1 MNHNS, CDR2 SASEGT. CDR3 length: 15 residues. The CDR3 here is CASSEAVRQGETQYF. CDR3 DNA sequence: TGTGCCAGCAGTGAAGCAGTCAGGCAAGGAGAGACCCAGTACTTC.

In its sample, this clone was seen once. The chain carries TRBV9 and TRBJ2-1, with TRBD2 matching over 8 bases. Germline V gene data show CDR1 as SGDLS and CDR2 as YYNGEE. The junction had 7 bases not matched to a gene; V was cut back by 0 bases and J by 5 bases. This CDR3 has 16 residues. The CDR3 DNA sequence: TGTGCCAGCAGCGTAGACCCAGCGGGGGTGGACAATGAGCAGTTCTTC. Translation: CASSVDPAGVDNEQFF.

The rearrangement uses TRBV12-3 or TRBV12-4 and TRBJ2-7; 7 bases are a match to TRBD1. Losses at the gene ends were 5 bases for V and 9 bases for J; bases not matched to a gene: 7. The CDR3 extends over 12 amino acids. CDR3 protein: CASSPRGTGQYF. CDR3 coding DNA: TGTGCCAGCAGTCCCAGGGGGACCGGGCAGTACTTC.

The chain employs TRBV19 and TRBJ2-1; 9 nucleotides line up with TRBD2. The germline V gene encodes CDR1 LNHDA and CDR2 SQIVND (reference sequence). The CDR3 length is 14 residues. V lost 5 bases and J lost 9; bases outside the gene matches: 8. This chain's CDR3 is CASSLAGGPGEQFF. The CDR3, as DNA: TGTGCCAGTAGTCTGGCGGGGGGGCCCGGTGAGCAGTTCTTC.

The chain joins TRBV24-1 to TRBJ2-1; D unclear. Germline V gene data show CDR1 as KGHDR and CDR2 as SFDVKD. Trimming left V 2 bases short and J 2 bases short, with 3 bases between. The CDR3 is 13 residues long. The DNA of the CDR3 is TGTGCCACCAGTGATTCCGCCTACAATGAGCAGTTCTTC. Its protein is CATSDSAYNEQFF.

The chain has TRBV12-3 or TRBV12-4 and TRBJ1-6; D perhaps matches TRBD1 (5 bases). Trimming removed 8 bases at V and 9 bases at J, with 14 bases between. The CDR3 covers 13 residues. In nucleotides, the CDR3 is TGTGCCAGCGGGGCAGGGCCTAGTTCACCCCTCCACTTT. Encoded protein: CASGAGPSSPLHF.

The rearrangement uses TRBV5-1 and TRBJ2-6; 8 bases agree with TRBD1. Germline V gene lookup returns CDR1 SGHRS and CDR2 YFSETQ. Trimming removed 4 bases from V and 2 bases from J; junction bases left unmatched: 11. CDR3 length: 18 residues. CDR3 coding DNA: TGCGCCAGCAGCCCGAAATTGGACAGGGCTGCTGGGGCCAACGTCCTGACTTTC. It is translated as CASSPKLDRAAGANVLTF. The full variable domain, completed using reference TRBV5-1 and TRBJ2-6, is KAGVTQTPRYLIKTRGQQVTLSCSPISGHRSVSWYQQTPGQGLQFLFEYFSETQRNKGNFPGRFSGRQFSNSRSEMNVSTLELGDSALYLCASSPKLDRAAGANVLTFGAGSRLTVL.

The chain recombines TRBV2 with TRBJ2-3; the D gene is possibly TRBD2 (5 bases). V lost 5 bases and J lost 2, with 17 bases in between. The CDR3 is 16 amino acids. Per the germline V gene, CDR1 is SNHLY and CDR2 is FYNNEI. The CDR3 loop reads CASSPDPGGDTDTQYF. CDR3 DNA: TGTGCCAGCAGTCCCGACCCTGGAGGCGACACAGATACGCAGTATTTT.

Only a few counts were recorded for this clone. This chain joins TRBV30 and TRBJ1-2, with 10 bases aligning to TRBD1. There are 13 residues in the CDR3. CDR1 GTSNPN and CDR2 SVGIG come from the germline V gene (reference sequence). J gave up 7 bases and V 7 bases, and 9 bases lay outside the gene matches. CDR3 sequence reads: CALTLDRGFGYTF. The CDR3 DNA reads TGTGCCTTAACCCTGGACAGGGGGTTTGGCTACACCTTC.

DNA for the CDR3: TGTGCCAGCAGCTTGCAGAGACAGATGAACACTGAAGCTTTCTTT. Amino acids: CASSLQRQMNTEAFF. The chain is built from TRBV5-4 and TRBJ1-1; perhaps TRBD1 as D (5 bases). This CDR3 spans 15 amino acids. The germline V and J ends were trimmed by 1 base and 0 bases, with 10 bases remaining between them. Germline loops: CDR1 SGHNT, CDR2 YYREEE (reference sequence).

V usage is TRBV28 and J usage is TRBJ2-7, with D maybe TRBD2 (6 bases). Germline CDR1 MDHEN, CDR2 SYDVKM. The germline V and J ends were trimmed by 5 bases and 3 bases, with 17 bases remaining between them. The CDR3 totals 15 residues. DNA of the CDR3: TGTGCCAGCAGTCCATCCAGGGAGGCCCTCTACGAGCAGTACGTC. Its translation: CASSPSREALYEQYV.

This sequence joins TRBV7-6 and TRBJ2-2; no definite D call. The CDR3 has 13 amino acids. Trimming removed 0 bases at V and 6 bases at J, with 5 bases between. Looked up from germline, CDR1 is SGHVS and CDR2 is FNYEAQ. CDR3 amino acids: CASSLARAGELFF. Here the CDR3 DNA reads TGTGCCAGCAGCTTAGCACGGGCCGGGGAGCTGTTTTTT.

The chain couples TRBV19 to TRBJ2-3, with a tentative D call TRBD1 (5 bases). The CDR3 covers 16 residues. V was trimmed by 1 base and J by 6 bases, leaving 17 bases between them. The germline V gene encodes CDR1 LNHDA and CDR2 SQIVND (reference sequence). This chain's CDR3 is CASSIGPGLRQDTQYF. CDR3 DNA: TGTGCCAGTAGTATAGGGCCAGGGTTACGGCAGGATACGCAGTATTTT.

This chain uses TRBV7-8 with TRBJ2-7; D is perhaps TRBD1 (5 bases). CDR1 is SGHVS and CDR2 is FQNEAQ in the germline V gene. The CDR3 covers 12 residues. V was clipped by 2 bases and J by 7 bases, with 9 bases between them. CDR3: CASSLSSGEQYV. CDR3 sequence (DNA): TGTGCCAGCAGCTTATCTTCAGGGGAGCAGTACGTC.

This chain joins TRBV4-2 and TRBJ1-2; 7 bases fit TRBD1. Germline V CDR1 and CDR2: LGHNA, YNFKEQ. This CDR3 comprises 14 residues. V shed 0 bases and J 8 bases; nucleotides not matched to a gene: 6. CDR3 sequence (DNA): TGTGCCAGCAGCCAAGAAGGCAGGGGGGCAGGCTACACCTTC. It specifies CASSQEGRGAGYTF.

For the CDR3, the DNA is TGTGCCAGCACCCTAGACAGCTACTCCTACAATGAGCAGTTCTTC. It translates to CASTLDSYSYNEQFF. The chain carries TRBV7-2 and TRBJ2-1, with a possible D match to TRBD1 (5 bases). Germline values: CDR1 SGHTA, CDR2 FQGNSA. Trimming left V 7 bases short and J 0 bases short, with 13 bases between. The CDR3 contains 15 residues.

The chain combines TRBV7-6 with TRBJ1-1; TRBD1 matches at 8 bases. The germline V gene has CDR1 SGHVS and CDR2 FNYEAQ. The CDR3 runs to 18 residues. Losses at the gene ends were 2 bases for V and 0 bases for J; bases not matched to a gene: 11. In nucleotides, the CDR3 is TGTGCCAGCAGCTTAACCCTCAGGGGGCGAAGGATGAACACTGAAGCTTTCTTT. Its translation is CASSLTLRGRRMNTEAFF.

J is TRBJ1-2 and V is TRBV28, with D possibly matching TRBD1 (5 bases). The ends were cut back, 5 bases at V and 4 bases at J, with 11 bases in the middle. There are 13 residues in the CDR3. The germline CDR1 and CDR2 sequences are MDHEN and SYDVKM. The CDR3 DNA reads as TGTGCCAGCAGTGGGGGGGGAGGCTATGGCTACACCTTC. It specifies CASSGGGGYGYTF.